This is a list of T cell receptor beta chains from one sample in a study of blood T cell repertoires in COVID-19. Profiled with immunoSEQ multiplex PCR; TCRdb holds only in-frame clones, not every one. Seen here are 90,000 to 120,000 clones, 80% to 85% observed once, and the top ten hold around 4.5%. Sequenced material: peripheral blood. These receptors came from a man in his 70s with acute or convalescent COVID-19. Each CDR3 is given without its conserved first and last residue. Clone size is not always given. Where it is, it says once, few, many or a class for expanded clones.

>11|NA|TRBV6-5
ASSWQGYNEQF
>13|NA|TRBV19
ASSIGTGKAYEQY
>14|once|TRBV5-4
ASSLRGSSYNSPLH
>11|few|TRBV12-3/TRBV12-4
ASRTSGRYEQY
>14|NA|TRBV5-1
TSSERLGGAAGELF
>14|NA|TRBV4-3
ASSLGGGLGGREQF
>13|NA|TRBV29-1
SVIGQAGSNTEAF
>16|NA|TRBV7-8
ASSVTPRAGVNTGELF
>15|NA|TRBV24-1
ATSDFSQGILNSPLH
>14|NA|TRBV4-3
ASSRIQGFGEETQY
>10|NA|TRBV2
ASSVEVTEAF
>13|few|TRBV19
ASSEGGTDRETQY
>12|NA|TRBV6-6
ASSYPWTVGEAF
>14|once|TRBV4-1
ASSQDGTGFNYGYT
>13|NA|TRBV5-6
ASSNWDRDNQPQH
>12|NA|TRBV19
ASSIQGGNQPQH
>10|few|TRBV12-3/TRBV12-4
ASTKGGYEQY
>12|few|TRBV27
ASSKGQGPGGQY
>15|NA|TRBV5-6
ASSLVAQGRGKDEQY
>19|NA|TRBV14
ASSQDWVLAGGPRAMNEQF
>13|NA|TRBV5-1
ASSLGGWGLEKLF
>13|few|TRBV11-3
ASSLGDRAQETQY
>11|NA|TRBV6-2/TRBV6-3
ASSDGTGSGYT
>14|NA|TRBV7-3
ASRDPGQGAYNEQF
>9|NA|TRBV20-1
SGGRTDTQY
>13|NA|TRBV29-1
SVLPGQGTYNEQF
>13|once|TRBV6-5
ASSYYQGKNEKLF
>10|NA|TRBV3-1/TRBV3-2
ASSLQNYGYT
>13|NA|TRBV18
ASSPERTINYGYT
>12|NA|TRBV9
ASSVAGQGAPLH
>11|NA|TRBV7-2
ASSDRGGYGYT
>15|NA|TRBV20-1
SASSSLAGAPPHEQY
>13|NA|TRBV9
ASSVADSGYNEQF
>13|few|TRBV5-1
ASSLEGGLNQPQH
>14|few|TRBV19
ASRRDRGRGDTEAF
>13|NA|TRBV5-6
ASSFPGVIGTEAF
>13|NA|TRBV2
ASSIRTGGDQPQH
>12|NA|TRBV18
ASSPWGGNEKLF
>13|NA|TRBV9
ASSVEPRQYNEQF
>14|NA|TRBV19
ASSATPPRRGYGYT
>16|few|TRBV7-8
ASSLEWTGLSTGTEAF
>12|few|TRBV18
ASSPIPLFQPQH
>12|once|TRBV10-3
AISEFTAGSGYT
>12|NA|TRBV11-3
ASSFSGKGDTQY
>17|NA|TRBV23-1
ASSPKSRDRVKWDYGYT
>15|NA|TRBV7-8
ASSFPQGMGGANVLT
>11|NA|TRBV2
ASSDTGRYGYT
>12|NA|TRBV2
ASIRGSVGYEQY
>12|NA|TRBV5-4
ASVMAGSNSPLH
>14|once|TRBV3-1/TRBV3-2
ASSQDGGGGAYEQY
>13|NA|TRBV10-3
AISRTGDSTDTQY
>16|NA|TRBV6-2/TRBV6-3
ASSRGLAGALNTGELF
>11|NA|TRBV6-2/TRBV6-3
ASSPLARRWQF
>14|NA|TRBV3-1/TRBV3-2
ASSQESRTGIETQY
>13|NA|TRBV19
ASSRPGQSTDTQY
>15|NA|TRBV7-2
ASSTRHSPNELAEAF
>12|once|TRBV6-5
ASSYDSPNYGYT
>13|NA|TRBV19
ATLRVGGAYNEQF
>15|NA|TRBV11-3
ASSLATSGGAGETQY
>11|NA|TRBV7-9
ASSYEGVRGYT